The 13 T cell receptor beta chains presented below share a single source sample, sequenced in a study of T cells in Graves' hyperthyroidism and ophthalmopathy. From RNA transcripts, TCR beta CDR3 regions were amplified. A set of HTBI primers served as the primers for a first-round RT-PCR of the TCR CDR3. TCRdb recomputed calls from the multiplex PCR reads with MiXCR, one row per CDR3 protein. This table holds nearly 600,000 distinct CDR3 sequences, over 12% found once. Sequencing was carried out using blood. These receptor sequences come from a woman between 18 and 29 years old with Graves' ophthalmopathy.

This clonotype was detected many times. The V gene is TRBV29-1, the J gene TRBJ1-2, with TRBD1 matching 7 bases. The V segment lost 6 bases and the J segment 1 base; nucleotides outside the gene matches: 5. The germline V gene has CDR1 SQVTM and CDR2 ANQGSEA. There are 13 residues in the CDR3. The CDR3 loop reads CSVGTANNYGYTF. The CDR3 DNA follows: TGCAGCGTCGGGACAGCTAATAACTATGGCTACACCTTC.

This clonotype was seen ten or more times. The genes are TRBV7-9 and TRBJ1-2, with 12 nucleotides matching TRBD1. V was pared by 2 bases and J by 7 bases, with 5 bases of the junction left unmatched. The CDR3 consists of 15 residues. From germline, CDR1 is SEHNR and CDR2 FQNEAQ (reference sequence). The CDR3 region has the DNA TGTGCCAGCAGCTTAACTGGGACAGGGGGCTTTGGCTACACCTTC. The encoded protein is CASSLTGTGGFGYTF.

This clonotype has ten or more counts. The chain is built from TRBV5-1 and TRBJ2-1; no reliable D call. Germline CDR1 SGHRS, CDR2 YFSETQ. Trimming left V 0 bases short and J 8 bases short, with 6 bases between. The CDR3 consists of 12 residues. For the CDR3, the DNA is TGCGCCAGCAGCTTGGAGGGTCATGAGCAGTTCTTC. This codes for CASSLEGHEQFF.

This clonotype appeared many times. This chain joins TRBV6-2 or TRBV6-3 and TRBJ2-1, with 9 bases lining up with TRBD1. V trimming: 4 bases; J trimming: 5 bases; junction bases outside the gene matches: 12. The CDR3 is made up of 17 amino acids. Germline CDR1 and CDR2: MNHEY and SVGEGT. The CDR3 bases are TGTGCCAGCAGTTTCTCCTCCCGGGACAGGGCAGACAATGAGCAGTTCTTC. Encoded protein: CASSFSSRDRADNEQFF.

The V call is TRBV28, the J call TRBJ2-1; no firm D call. This CDR3 has 11 amino acids. V lost 3 bases to trimming and J lost 15 bases, with 12 bases between them. Germline CDR1 reads MDHEN; CDR2 reads SYDVKM. The CDR3 spells CASSFSVRWFF. CDR3 in DNA: TGTGCCAGCAGTTTCTCCGTAAGATGGTTCTTC.

This clonotype was found many times. The chain recombines TRBV12-3 or TRBV12-4 with TRBJ1-1; D unresolved. The CDR3 length is 15 residues. Between the trimmed V and J ends, which lost 0 bases and 3 bases, there was a span of 11 bases. CDR3 region: CASSLASRGYTEAFF. The DNA of the CDR3 is TGTGCCAGCAGTTTAGCATCCCGGGGATACACTGAAGCTTTCTTT.

This clonotype was seen repeatedly, ten times or more. The J gene is TRBJ2-1, the V gene TRBV7-8, with 8 bases identical to TRBD1. CDR1 and CDR2 from the germline V gene are SGHVS and FQNEAQ. Trimming removed 5 bases from V and 4 bases from J; junction bases left unmatched: 7. The CDR3 extends over 15 amino acids. The CDR3 loop is CASSKSGQAYNEQFF. CDR3 bases: TGTGCCAGCAGCAAATCGGGACAGGCGTACAATGAGCAGTTCTTC.

This clonotype has more than one count but fewer than ten. The chain has TRBV2 and TRBJ2-7; the D call may be TRBD1 or TRBD2 (5 bases each). The CDR3 has 12 amino acids. The germline V gene has CDR1 SNHLY and CDR2 FYNNEI. V lost 2 bases and J 8 bases, leaving 10 bases between the germline ends. The CDR3 DNA reads as TGTGCCAGCAGTGAATGGGACCCAAAGCAGTACTTC. Protein product: CASSEWDPKQYF.

This clonotype was counted at least ten times. The rearrangement uses TRBV28 and TRBJ1-1; 8 bases agree with TRBD1. Germline V gives CDR1 MDHEN, CDR2 SYDVKM. This CDR3 region has 15 residues. With 5 bases clipped from V and 3 bases from J, the junction kept 8 bases outside the gene matches. The CDR3 is CASSRQGAGDTEAFF. The CDR3 nucleotides are TGTGCCAGCAGTCGCCAGGGGGCAGGGGACACTGAAGCTTTCTTT.

In its sample, this clonotype was seen many times. CDR3 in DNA: TGCAGTGCTAGGGGAACGGAAGAGGGTGGTGGCTACACCTTC. Amino acid sequence: CSARGTEEGGGYTF. The rearrangement joins TRBV20-1 to TRBJ1-2; no reliable D call. The germline gives CDR1 DFQATT, CDR2 SNEGSKA (reference sequence). V was shortened by 3 bases and J by 7 bases, with 18 bases between the two germline ends. The CDR3 runs 14 residues.

This clonotype was counted only a few times. The chain is built from TRBV5-6 and TRBJ2-1; no reliable D call. The germline V and J ends were trimmed by 2 bases and 6 bases, with 9 bases remaining between them. This CDR3 spans 13 amino acids. Germline CDR1 and CDR2: SGHDT and YYEEEE. CDR3 in DNA: TGTGCCAGCAGCTTCGGACGCCTCAATGAGCAGTTCTTC. Its protein is CASSFGRLNEQFF.

This clonotype was found many times. This chain connects TRBV6-2 or TRBV6-3 to TRBJ2-1; 10 nucleotides line up with TRBD1. J gave up 3 bases and V 4 bases, and 3 bases lay outside the gene matches. The CDR3 runs to 15 residues. Germline lookup yields CDR1 MNHEY and CDR2 SVGEGT. CDR3 region: CASSSRDRGYNEQFF. CDR3 in DNA: TGTGCCAGCAGTTCCCGGGACAGGGGCTACAATGAGCAGTTCTTC.

There are many counts of this clonotype. The chain employs TRBV6-2 or TRBV6-3 and TRBJ1-1, with 11 bases fitting TRBD1. The J segment lost 6 bases and the V segment lost 7 bases, leaving 4 bases of the junction unmatched. CDR3 length equals 13 residues. The germline CDR1 and CDR2 sequences are MNHEY and SVGEGT. The CDR3 loop reads CASTGQGVSEAFF. The DNA of the CDR3 is TGTGCCAGCACGGGACAGGGGGTCTCTGAAGCTTTCTTT.